These 7 T cell receptor beta chains were all obtained from the same sample, sequenced in a study of identical twins. TCRdb reprocessed the 5' RACE reads with MiXCR, giving one entry per CDR3 protein. The profile covers 1.5 million to 2 million distinct CDR3 sequences, with roughly 35% appearing a single time and about 0.27% taken by the ten largest. Material for sequencing was cord blood. Every receptor here comes from a newborn girl in good health.

This clonotype was seen more than once but under ten times. This chain connects TRBV20-1 to TRBJ2-3, with 7 bases that match TRBD1. This CDR3 has 15 amino acids. The trim removed 1 base at V and 4 bases at J, leaving 8 bases unmatched. Germline CDR1 reads DFQATT; CDR2 reads SNEGSKA (reference sequence). CDR3 in amino acids: CSARGRQGAADTQYF. CDR3 sequence (DNA): TGCAGTGCTAGAGGGAGACAGGGAGCTGCAGATACGCAGTATTTT.

There are a few counts of this clonotype. J is TRBJ2-3 and V is TRBV21-1; the table's D call of TRBD2 was not tested on the DNA. TRBV21-1 is noted as a pseudogene. The CDR3 totals 14 residues. CDR3 sequence reads: CASGLAASTDTQYF. CDR3 coding DNA: TGTGCCAGCGGGCTAGCGGCAAGCACAGATACGCAGTATTTT.

The CDR3: CAISLGLAGKETQYF. CDR3 DNA: TGTGCCATCAGCCTAGGACTAGCGGGAAAAGAGACCCAGTACTTC. V gene TRBV10-3 combines with J gene TRBJ2-5; TRBD2 matches at 12 bases. Looked up from germline, CDR1 is ENHRY and CDR2 is SYGVKD. This CDR3 region has 15 residues. V was clipped by 6 bases and J by 3 bases; unmatched bases: 5.

This clonotype was seen a handful of times. The chain recombines TRBV7-9 with TRBJ1-2, with unresolved D. V shed 1 base and J shed 6 bases, with 12 bases lying between them. Germline CDR1 SEHNR, CDR2 FQNEAQ (reference sequence). The CDR3 runs to 14 residues. The CDR3 loop reads CASSLESVLNGYTF. The CDR3 DNA is TGTGCCAGCAGCTTAGAATCCGTACTTAATGGCTACACCTTC.

The V and J genes are TRBV4-1 and TRBJ2-2, with 7 nucleotides matching TRBD1. The CDR3 is 15 residues long. Germline loops: CDR1 MGHRA, CDR2 YSYEKL. V shed 5 bases and J 2 bases; nucleotides not matched to a gene: 5. CDR3: CASSEGQINTGELFF. CDR3 sequence (DNA): TGCGCCAGCAGCGAGGGACAGATTAACACCGGGGAGCTGTTTTTT.

This clonotype was detected a few times. This chain joins TRBV20-1 and TRBJ1-2; D unclear. Germline loops: CDR1 DFQATT, CDR2 SNEGSKA (reference sequence). The length of the CDR3 is 14 residues. The ends were cut back, 1 base at V and 5 bases at J, with 14 bases in the middle. The CDR3 region is CSARGAASIYGYTF. The CDR3, as DNA: TGCAGTGCTAGAGGGGCAGCCTCGATATATGGCTACACCTTC.

This clonotype was counted only a few times. A much more abundant neighbour one base away suggests this may be a read error. The chain couples TRBV6-5 to TRBJ1-1; a weak D match, TRBD1 (5 bases). From germline, CDR1 is MNHEY and CDR2 SVGAGI. Between the trimmed V and J ends, which lost 6 bases and 1 base, there was a span of 9 bases. The CDR3 is 13 amino acids. Here the CDR3 DNA reads TGTGCCAGCAGGCGACAGTGGAACACTGAAGCTTTCTTT. It specifies CASRRQWNTEAFF.